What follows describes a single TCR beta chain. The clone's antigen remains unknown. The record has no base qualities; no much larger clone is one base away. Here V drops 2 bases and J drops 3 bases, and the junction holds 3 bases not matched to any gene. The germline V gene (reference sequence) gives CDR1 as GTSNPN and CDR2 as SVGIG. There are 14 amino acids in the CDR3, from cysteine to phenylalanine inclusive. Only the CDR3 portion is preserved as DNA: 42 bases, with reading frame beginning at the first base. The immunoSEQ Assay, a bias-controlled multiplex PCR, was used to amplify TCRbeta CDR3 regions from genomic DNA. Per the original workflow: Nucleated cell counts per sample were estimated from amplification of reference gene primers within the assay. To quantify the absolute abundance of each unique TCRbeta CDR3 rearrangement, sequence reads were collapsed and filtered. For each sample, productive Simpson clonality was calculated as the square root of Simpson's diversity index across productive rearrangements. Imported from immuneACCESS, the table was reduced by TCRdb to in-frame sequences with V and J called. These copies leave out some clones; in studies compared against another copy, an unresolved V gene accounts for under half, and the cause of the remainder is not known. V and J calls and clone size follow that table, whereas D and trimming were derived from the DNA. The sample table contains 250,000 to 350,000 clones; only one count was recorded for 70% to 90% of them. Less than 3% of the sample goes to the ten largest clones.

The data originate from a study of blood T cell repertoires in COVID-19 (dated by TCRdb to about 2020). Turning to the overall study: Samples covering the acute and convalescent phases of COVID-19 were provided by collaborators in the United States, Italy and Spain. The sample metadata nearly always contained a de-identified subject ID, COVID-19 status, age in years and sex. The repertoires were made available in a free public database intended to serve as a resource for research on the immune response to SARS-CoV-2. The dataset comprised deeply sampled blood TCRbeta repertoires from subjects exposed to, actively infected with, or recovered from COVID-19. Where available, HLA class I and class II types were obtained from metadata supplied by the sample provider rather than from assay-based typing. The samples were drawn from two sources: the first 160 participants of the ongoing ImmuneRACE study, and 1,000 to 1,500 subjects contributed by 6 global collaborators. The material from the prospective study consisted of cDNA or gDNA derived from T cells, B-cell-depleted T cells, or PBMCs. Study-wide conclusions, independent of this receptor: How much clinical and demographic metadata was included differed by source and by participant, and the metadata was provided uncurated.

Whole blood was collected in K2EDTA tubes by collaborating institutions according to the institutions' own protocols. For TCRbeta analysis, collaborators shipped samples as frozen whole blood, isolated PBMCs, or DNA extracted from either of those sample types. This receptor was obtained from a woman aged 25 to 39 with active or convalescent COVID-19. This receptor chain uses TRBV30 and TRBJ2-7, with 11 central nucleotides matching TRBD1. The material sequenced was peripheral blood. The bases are TGTGCCTGGAGTTGGGGACAGGGGGTCTACGAGCAGTACTTC. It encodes CAWSWGQGVYEQYF.